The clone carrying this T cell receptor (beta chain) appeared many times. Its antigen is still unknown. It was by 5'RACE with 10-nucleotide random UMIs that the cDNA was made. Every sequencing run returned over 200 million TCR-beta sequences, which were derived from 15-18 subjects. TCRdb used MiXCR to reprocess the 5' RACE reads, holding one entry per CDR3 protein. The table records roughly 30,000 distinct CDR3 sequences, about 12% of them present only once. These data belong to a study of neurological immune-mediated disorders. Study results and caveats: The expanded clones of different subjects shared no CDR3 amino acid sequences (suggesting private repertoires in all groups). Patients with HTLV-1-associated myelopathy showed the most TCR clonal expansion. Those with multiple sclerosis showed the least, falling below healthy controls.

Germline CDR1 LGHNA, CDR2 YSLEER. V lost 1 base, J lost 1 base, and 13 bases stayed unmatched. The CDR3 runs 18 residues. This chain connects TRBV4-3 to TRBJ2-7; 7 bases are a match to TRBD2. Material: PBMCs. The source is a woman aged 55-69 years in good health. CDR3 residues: CASSQGTPYGGRSYEQYF. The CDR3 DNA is TGCGCCAGCAGCCAAGGGACACCTTACGGGGGGAGGTCCTACGAGCAGTACTTC.